This passage covers 24 T cell receptor beta chains from one sample sequenced in a study of tumor-infiltrating lymphocytes in primary liver carcinoma. TCR beta cDNA was reverse-transcribed from 450 to 500 ng of total RNA. The reaction used a constant-region primer and ProtoScript II reverse transcriptase. Libraries for TCR beta were built through three nested multiplex PCR rounds, which together made up a slightly modified ARM-PCR procedure. Forward primers for TRBV1-TRBV30 and a C-beta reverse primer served the first two PCR rounds, at roughly 10 cycles each. Using its own MiXCR run on the multiplex PCR reads, TCRdb lists one record per CDR3 protein. Among roughly 40,000 distinct CDR3 sequences listed, around 80% were seen once. Unsorted bulk tissue, roughly 20-32 mg of it, served as the source for co-extraction of RNA and DNA. Input material: tumor-adjacent normal liver tissue. These receptor sequences come from a woman aged 25 to 45 with primary liver carcinoma and hepatitis B virus infection.

The rearrangement joins TRBV4-2 to TRBJ2-7, with TRBD1 identical over 10 bases. In germline, CDR1 is LGHNA, CDR2 YNFKEQ. The J segment lost 6 bases and the V segment lost 7 bases, leaving 21 bases of the junction unmatched. The CDR3 is 18 residues long. The CDR3 bases are TGTGCCAGCAACCAGGAACACCTAGGACAGGGGGGGCCGCGCGAGCAGTACTTC. It codes for CASNQEHLGQGGPREQYF.

This clonotype was seen at least ten times. The rearrangement uses TRBV28 and TRBJ1-4; D unclear. Trimming pared 2 bases from V and 11 bases from J, leaving 6 bases between. Germline V gene sequence: CDR1 MDHEN, CDR2 SYDVKM. This CDR3 contains 11 residues. CDR3 DNA: TGTGCCAGCAGTTTAAGCCAGAAACTGTTTTTT. Protein: CASSLSQKLFF.

On this clonotype itself: Mismatch with germline at one junction end may stem from a read error. The chain couples TRBV28 to TRBJ2-7, with no clear D. Germline values: CDR1 MDHEN, CDR2 SYDVKM. This CDR3 is built from 14 residues. This chain's CDR3 is CARSFGPTSHEQYF. The CDR3 bases are TGTGCCAGAAGTTTTGGTCCGACTTCGCACGAACAGTACTTC.

About this clonotype: The conserved phenylalanine or tryptophan is not found at the CDR3 terminus, so this likely reflects a read error. V gene TRBV12-3 or TRBV12-4 combines with J gene TRBJ2-7; a possible D gene is TRBD2 (6 bases). The CDR3 extends over 14 amino acids. The V gene lost 3 bases and the J gene lost 5 bases, with 14 bases spanning the gap. The CDR3 DNA reads as TGTGCCAGCAGTTTGAGGCGGGGAATCCACGAGCAGTACTCC. As protein: CASSLRRGIHEQYS.

This rearrangement joins TRBV7-8 to TRBJ2-2; D is undetermined. CDR1 SGHVS and CDR2 FQNEAQ come from the germline V gene. This CDR3 region has 14 residues. Trimming pared 7 bases from V and 7 bases from J, leaving 16 bases between. The CDR3 region has the DNA TGTGCCAGCACCAAGCATCACCTCAGCGGGGAGCTGTTTTTT. It translates to CASTKHHLSGELFF.

V is TRBV12-3 or TRBV12-4 and J is TRBJ2-3, with D possibly TRBD1 on 6 matching bases. The CDR3 contains 13 residues. Written as DNA, the CDR3 is TGTTCCAACAGGGAGCTAGCCACAGATACGCAGTATTTT. This gives the protein CSNRELATDTQYF.

The CDR3 reads CASRDSWSFPSYEQYF. The CDR3 nucleotides read TGTGCCAGCCGAGATAGCTGGAGTTTCCCCTCCTACGAGCAGTACTTC. This sequence joins TRBV6-5 and TRBJ2-7, with D unclear. Trimming shortened V by 8 bases and J by 0 bases, and 20 bases separated the two germline ends. Germline V gene data show CDR1 as MNHEY and CDR2 as SVGAGI. The CDR3 spans 16 residues.

Regarding this clonotype: One end of the junction is discordant with germline, which a read error may explain. The chain uses TRBV29-1 and TRBJ2-6; the match to TRBD1 covers 8 bases. The germline CDR1 and CDR2 sequences are SQVTM and ANQGSEA. This CDR3 comprises 18 residues. For the CDR3, the DNA is TGCAGCGTTGAAGATCAACGTCAGGGGGCAGGTGAGGCCAACCTCCTGACTTTC. This gives the protein CSVEDQRQGAGEANLLTF.

Of note for this clonotype: This may be a read error, as it is one base from a much larger clone. V usage is TRBV7-8 and J usage is TRBJ2-7; TRBD2 aligns across 8 bases. The CDR3 runs to 16 residues. V shed 5 bases, J shed 6 bases, and the junction held 15 bases outside the gene matches. Per the germline V gene, CDR1 is SGHVS and CDR2 is FQNEAQ. The CDR3 DNA reads TGTGCCAGCAGCCCCGGTAGAGGTAGCGGGATGTTCGAGCAGTACTTC. This sequence encodes CASSPGRGSGMFEQYF.

This clonotype occurred once. The rearrangement links TRBV12-3 or TRBV12-4 to TRBJ2-7, with 10 bases fitting TRBD2. Trimming took 5 bases from V and 7 from J; bases not matched to a gene: 14. The CDR3 consists of 16 residues. The DNA for the CDR3 is TGTGCCAGCAGTCCCCCCCTGGGACTAGCGATAGTAGAGCAGTACTTC. Amino acids: CASSPPLGLAIVEQYF.

This clonotype has a count of ten or more. A much more abundant neighbour one base away suggests this may be a read error. This chain links TRBV6-1 with TRBJ1-5; maybe TRBD1 (5 bases). V was cut by 0 bases and J by 2 bases, with 29 bases left in between. Germline-derived CDR1 and CDR2 are MNHNS and SASEGT. The length of the CDR3 is 22 residues. CDR3 loop: CASSEAQGEVEGLFSGNQPQHF. Here the CDR3 DNA reads TGTGCCAGCAGTGAAGCGCAAGGGGAGGTTGAGGGGCTCTTCTCGGGCAATCAGCCCCAGCATTTT.

This clonotype is medium-sized in the sample. One end of the junction does not line up with germline, which may come from a read error. V gene TRBV11-2 combines with J gene TRBJ2-5; D could derive from TRBD1 or TRBD2 (7 bases each). The CDR3 runs 16 residues. Per the germline V gene, CDR1 is SGHAT and CDR2 is FQNNGV. CDR3 residues: CASSLESGGGIETQYF. For the CDR3, the DNA is TGTGCCAGCAGCCTAGAATCAGGGGGGGGGATAGAGACCCAGTACTTC.

Comment on this clonotype: This is likely a read error, given that the CDR3 carries no conserved phenylalanine or tryptophan at its end. CDR3 residues: CASNQRGSIEAFL. The CDR3 region has the DNA TGTGCCAGCAATCAACGGGGGTCAATTGAAGCTTTCCTT. This chain uses TRBV6-5 with TRBJ1-1; a possible D gene is TRBD1 (5 bases). The germline V and J ends were trimmed by 7 bases and 7 bases, with 16 bases remaining between them. This CDR3 contains 13 residues. Germline loops: CDR1 MNHEY, CDR2 SVGAGI.

This rearrangement joins TRBV6-1 to TRBJ1-6; D is undetermined. The V and J ends lost 10 bases and 5 bases respectively, with 12 bases between them. The germline V gene has CDR1 MNHNS and CDR2 SASEGT. The length of the CDR3 is 13 residues. CDR3 loop: CATAAENNSPLHF. CDR3 nucleotide sequence: TGTGCCACTGCGGCGGAGAATAATTCACCCCTCCACTTT.

J is TRBJ2-1 and V is TRBV30; possible D gene TRBD1, 6 bases. CDR3 length: 16 residues. Germline V gene data show CDR1 as GTSNPN and CDR2 as SVGIG (reference sequence). The V gene lost 4 bases and the J gene lost 0 bases, with 16 bases spanning the gap. This CDR3 is CAWNVRAGVSYNEQFF. The CDR3 region has the DNA TGTGCCTGGAATGTGAGAGCAGGGGTCTCCTACAATGAGCAGTTCTTC. Combining the CDR3 with reference TRBV30 and TRBJ2-1 gives the whole variable domain SQTIHQWPATLVQPVGSPLSLECTVEGTSNPNLYWYRQAAGRGLQLLFYSVGIGQISSEVPQNLSASRPQDRQFILSSKKLLLSDSGFYLCAWNVRAGVSYNEQFFGPGTRLTVL.

This clonotype was recorded once. The junction shows a germline mismatch at one end, possibly a read error. The chain combines TRBV11-2 with TRBJ2-2; unclear D gene. There are 12 residues in the CDR3. Germline CDR1 is SGHAT and CDR2 is FQNNGV. The CDR3: CASSLFAVELLF. For the CDR3, the DNA is TGTGCCAGCAGCTTATTTGCCGTGGAGCTTTTGTTT.

This clonotype has a single count. One end of the junction fails to match germline, which may point to a read error. This chain uses TRBV6-2 or TRBV6-3 with TRBJ2-7; no firm D call. CDR1 and CDR2 from the germline V gene are MNHEY and SVGEGT. The length of the CDR3 is 13 residues. Here the CDR3 DNA reads TGTGCCAGTAGTTACCATGATCGGGCCCCAGGATACTTC. Its protein is CASSYHDRAPGYF.

On this clonotype itself: A much more abundant neighbour one base away suggests this may be a read error. This chain's CDR3 is CASTLLGGQPQYF. CDR3 coding DNA: TGTGCCAGCACTCTACTAGGGGGCCAGCCCCAGTATTTT. The chain is built from TRBV28 and TRBJ1-5; TRBD1 aligns across 7 bases. The J call may be in error: the DNA end matches TRBJ2-3 better. The germline V gene has CDR1 MDHEN and CDR2 SYDVKM. CDR3 size: 13 residues.

As for this clonotype: An end of the junction differs from the germline gene, which may be a read error. V is TRBV6-5 and J is TRBJ2-3; TRBD2 matches at 8 bases. The CDR3 sequence is 14 residues long. The germline CDR1 and CDR2 sequences are MNHEY and SVGAGI. The CDR3 DNA follows: TGTGCCACCAAGGTAGCGGGGAGCACATATACGCAGTATTTT. It specifies CATKVAGSTYTQYF.

As to this clonotype: Mismatch with germline at one junction end may stem from a read error. The J gene is TRBJ2-1, the V gene TRBV12-5; no definite D call. The germline CDR1 and CDR2 sequences are LGHNT and FRNRAP. CDR3 length: 13 residues. CDR3 sequence: CVSGLPDYNEQLF. CDR3 in DNA: TGTGTTAGTGGTTTGCCAGATTACAATGAGCAGCTCTTC.

This clonotype occurred once. At one of its ends the junction is not consistent with the germline gene, which may arise from a read error. The chain combines TRBV4-3 with TRBJ2-2, with D uncertain. Germline V lookup: CDR1 LGHNA, CDR2 YSLEER. The CDR3 spans 12 residues. DNA for the CDR3: TGCGCTAGCAGGCATGGCACCGGGGAGCTGTTTTTT. Translated: CASRHGTGELFF.

On this clonotype: At one of its ends the junction is not consistent with the germline gene, which may arise from a read error. V and J are TRBV11-2 and TRBJ2-1, with 9 bases identical to TRBD2. The CDR3 is 17 amino acids. Germline V gives CDR1 SGHAT, CDR2 FQNNGV. The CDR3 loop is CASSLVVSGSVLNDQFF. As DNA, the CDR3 is TGTGCCAGCAGCTTAGTGGTTAGCGGGAGTGTCCTCAATGATCAGTTCTTC.

Comments on this clonotype: The CDR3 end shows no conserved phenylalanine or tryptophan, and so a read error is likely. The chain combines TRBV6-5 with TRBJ2-7; TRBD1 aligns across 9 bases. Germline V CDR1 and CDR2: MNHEY, SVGAGI. The CDR3 length is 17 residues. V trimming: 5 bases; J trimming: 2 bases; junction bases outside the gene matches: 13. DNA for the CDR3: TGTGCCAGCAGTCAAATACAGGGGGCCTCCAGCGCCTACGAGCAGTACTCC. It is translated as CASSQIQGASSAYEQYS.

The J gene is TRBJ2-1, the V gene TRBV7-3; D is unresolved. In germline, CDR1 is SGHTA, CDR2 FQGTGA. There are 15 residues in the CDR3. The CDR3 DNA reads TGTGCTAGCTCCAAGGGAACGGGCTCCTACAATGAGCAGTTCTTC. This gives the protein CASSKGTGSYNEQFF.